This T cell receptor (beta chain) was recorded in a study of shared clonotypes between healthy human individuals. The CDR3 is 14 residues long. The germline V gene has CDR1 MNHNS and CDR2 SASEGT. V gave up 0 bases and J gave up 7 bases, with 7 bases separating them. Free of recent acute infections or vaccinations, the donors were healthy HIV-negative adults. Study-level findings and limits: Naive subsets typically showed greater estimated richness than memory subsets.

A note on this clone: No antigen is known for it. This specimen includes other DNA sequences encoding the same CDR3.

Only in-frame clones appear in the TCRdb table, and some are missing; sequencing was by immunoSEQ multiplex PCR. The sample lists some 2,400,000 clones, around 95% occurring once. Sequences were obtained from naive CD4+ T cells sorted from blood. Subset here: CD45RA+ positively selected. This rearrangement joins TRBV6-1 to TRBJ1-6; TRBD1 might be the D (5 bases). The source of this sequence is a man between 18 and 35 years old in good health. CDR3: CASSEASGNSPLHF. The DNA for the CDR3 is TGTGCCAGCAGTGAAGCCTCAGGGAATTCACCCCTCCACTTT.